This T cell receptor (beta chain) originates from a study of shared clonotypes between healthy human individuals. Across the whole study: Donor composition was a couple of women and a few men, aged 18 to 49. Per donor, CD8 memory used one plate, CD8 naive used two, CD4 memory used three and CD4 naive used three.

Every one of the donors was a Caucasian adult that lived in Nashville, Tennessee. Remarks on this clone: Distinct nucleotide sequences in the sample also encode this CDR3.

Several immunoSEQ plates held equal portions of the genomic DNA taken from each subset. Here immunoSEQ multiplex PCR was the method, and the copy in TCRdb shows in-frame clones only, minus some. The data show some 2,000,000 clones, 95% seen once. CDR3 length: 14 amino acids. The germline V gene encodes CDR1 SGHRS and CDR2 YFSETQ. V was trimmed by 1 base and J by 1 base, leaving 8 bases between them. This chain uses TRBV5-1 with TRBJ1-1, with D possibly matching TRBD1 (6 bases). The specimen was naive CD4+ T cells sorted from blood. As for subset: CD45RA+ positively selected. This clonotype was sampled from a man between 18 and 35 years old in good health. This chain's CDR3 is CASSLQGTNTEAFF. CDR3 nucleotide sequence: TGCGCCAGCAGCTTGCAGGGGACGAACACTGAAGCTTTCTTT.